A selection of T cell receptor beta chains follows, all from one sample in a study of T cell changes during pregnancy in multiple sclerosis. The protocol was immunoSEQ multiplex PCR, while the TCRdb copy is restricted to in-frame clones and leaves out a portion. The sample has tens of thousands of clones, 90% to 95% seen once; the top ten hold 3.5% to 5%. Sequencing was performed on CD8+ T cells from peripheral blood mononuclear cells, taken after pregnancy. The receptor source for this set is a female donor with multiple sclerosis, enrolled in a pregnancy study. Each CDR3 is given with its conserved first and last residue. The D gene is left open where the match is weak. Clone size, where shown, is once, few, many, or a class for clones that have expanded.

clone_size,v_call,d_call,j_call,cdr3_aa,cdr3_nt
NA,TRBV9,NA,TRBJ2-6,CASMSGISGANVLTF,TGTGCCAGCATGTCAGGGATCTCTGGGGCCAACGTCCTGACTTTC
once,TRBV28,TRBD1,TRBJ2-5,CASSFSDRALKPYDKETQYF,TGTGCCAGCAGTTTTTCGGACAGGGCCCTCAAGCCATACGATAAAGAGACCCAGTACTTC
NA,TRBV12-5,TRBD1,TRBJ1-2,CASGSSGTGKGYTF,TGTGCTAGTGGTTCCTCCGGGACAGGGAAAGGCTACACCTTC
NA,TRBV12-5,NA,TRBJ1-1,CASGLTGWGTEAFF,TGTGCTAGTGGTTTAACAGGGTGGGGGACTGAAGCTTTCTTT
once,TRBV27,NA,TRBJ2-1,CASSFLLRNEQFF,TGTGCCAGCAGTTTCTTGTTGCGAAATGAGCAGTTCTTC
NA,TRBV5-1,TRBD1,TRBJ2-2,CASSLDRGWTGELFF,TGCGCCAGCAGCTTGGACAGGGGGTGGACCGGGGAGCTGTTTTTT
NA,TRBV7-8,TRBD2,TRBJ2-7,CASSLVGTSGIYEQYF,TGTGCCAGCAGCTTAGTAGGGACTAGCGGGATTTACGAGCAGTACTTC
NA,TRBV5-4,NA,TRBJ2-1,CASSRKIGQINEQFF,TGTGCCAGCAGCCGAAAGATAGGACAGATCAATGAGCAGTTCTTC
NA,TRBV7-8,TRBD1,TRBJ1-5,CASSLGTGVDQPQHF,TGTGCCAGCAGCTTAGGGACAGGGGTGGATCAGCCCCAGCATTTT
NA,TRBV19,TRBD1,TRBJ2-5,CASSIGTGGRETQYF,TGTGCCAGTAGTATAGGGACAGGGGGAAGAGAGACCCAGTACTTC
NA,TRBV15,TRBD1,TRBJ2-7,CATSSETGGQYEQYF,TGTGCCACCAGCAGCGAAACAGGGGGTCAGTACGAGCAGTACTTC
NA,TRBV6-5,NA,TRBJ1-6,CASSYFYRDGSPLHF,TGTGCCAGCAGTTATTTTTACAGGGACGGTTCACCCCTCCACTTT
NA,TRBV11-3,TRBD1,TRBJ2-5,CASKGQGEETQYF,TGTGCCAGCAAGGGACAGGGAGAGGAGACCCAGTACTTC
NA,TRBV2,TRBD2,TRBJ2-1,CASRGTSGDYNEQFF,TGTGCCAGCAGGGGGACTAGCGGGGACTACAATGAGCAGTTCTTC
NA,TRBV5-5,NA,TRBJ1-4,CASSYVRFNEKLFF,TGTGCCAGCAGCTACGTCAGGTTTAATGAAAAACTGTTTTTT
NA,TRBV18,NA,TRBJ2-6,CASSPLGGVFSGANVLTF,TGTGCCAGCTCACCGCTTGGAGGGGTCTTCTCTGGGGCCAACGTCCTGACTTTC
once,TRBV5-4,TRBD2,TRBJ2-1,CASSLDGGVNSYNEQFF,TGTGCCAGCAGCTTGGACGGGGGGGTTAACTCCTACAATGAGCAGTTCTTC
once,TRBV27,NA,TRBJ2-7,CASSFSGYEQYF,TGTGCCAGCAGTTTTAGTGGTTACGAGCAGTACTTC
NA,TRBV7-9,NA,TRBJ2-1,CASSLVALNNEQFF,TGTGCCAGCAGCTTAGTAGCGCTAAACAATGAGCAGTTCTTC
NA,TRBV20-1,NA,TRBJ1-1,CSARGLAAFF,TGCAGTGCTCGTGGGCTGGCGGCTTTCTTT
NA,TRBV27,TRBD2,TRBJ2-1,CASSTIAGGKSYNEQFF,TGTGCCAGCAGTACCATAGCGGGAGGGAAGTCCTACAATGAGCAGTTCTTC
NA,TRBV2,TRBD1,TRBJ2-7,CASVDRGAEQYF,TGTGCCAGCGTGGACAGGGGAGCCGAGCAGTACTTC
NA,TRBV4-1,NA,TRBJ1-5,CASSPLGGPNQPQHF,TGCGCCAGCAGCCCCCTCGGGGGACCTAATCAGCCCCAGCATTTT
NA,TRBV27,NA,TRBJ2-3,CASSPRQAGDTQYF,TGTGCCAGCAGTCCTAGACAGGCAGGAGATACGCAGTATTTT
NA,TRBV4-3,NA,TRBJ2-2,CASSQDFRVSYTGELFF,TGCGCCAGCAGCCAAGATTTCAGGGTTTCGTACACCGGGGAGCTGTTTTTT
NA,TRBV2,TRBD1,TRBJ1-1,CASSDTTGGSPGTEAFF,TGTGCCAGCAGTGACACTACAGGGGGCTCCCCGGGCACTGAAGCTTTCTTT
NA,TRBV6-1,TRBD2,TRBJ2-7,CASSEASGSSYEQYF,TGTGCCAGCAGTGAAGCTAGCGGGAGCTCCTACGAGCAGTACTTC
many,TRBV5-6,NA,TRBJ2-7,CASSLGAGPHYEQYF,TGTGCCAGCAGCTTGGGGGCTGGGCCACACTACGAGCAGTACTTC
NA,TRBV11-2,NA,TRBJ1-5,CASSGKGGLRQPQHF,TGTGCCAGCAGCGGTAAGGGAGGGTTAAGGCAGCCCCAGCATTTT
once,TRBV4-1,NA,TRBJ1-1,CASSPRRGGATEAFF,TGCGCCAGCAGCCCCCGTCGGGGGGGGGCCACTGAAGCTTTCTTT
NA,TRBV29-1,NA,TRBJ2-7,CSVEEGPKAEQYF,TGCAGCGTTGAAGAGGGGCCGAAGGCCGAGCAGTACTTC
NA,TRBV7-3,NA,TRBJ1-5,CASSEHRQINSNQPQHF,TGTGCCAGCAGCGAGCATCGACAGATTAATAGCAATCAGCCCCAGCATTTT
NA,TRBV4-1,NA,TRBJ1-5,CASSPVGGGSNQPQHF,TGCGCCAGCAGCCCAGTCGGGGGAGGCAGCAATCAGCCCCAGCATTTT
NA,TRBV27,NA,TRBJ1-1,CASGGGNTEAFF,TGTGCCAGTGGGGGGGGAAACACTGAAGCTTTCTTT
NA,TRBV27,TRBD2,TRBJ2-7,CASTPRWGGTEQYF,TGTGCCAGCACCCCCCGGTGGGGGGGTACCGAGCAGTACTTC
NA,TRBV6-1,TRBD1,TRBJ2-5,CASSERGTGGGQETQYF,TGTGCCAGCAGTGAAAGGGGGACAGGGGGCGGACAAGAGACCCAGTACTTC
NA,TRBV2,NA,TRBJ2-5,CASRGRPETQYF,TGTGCCAGCAGGGGGCGGCCAGAGACCCAGTACTTC
NA,TRBV15,NA,TRBJ2-7,CATSRERTSSYEQYF,TGTGCCACCAGCAGAGAGAGGACAAGCTCCTACGAGCAGTACTTC
NA,TRBV9,TRBD1,TRBJ1-4,CASSVDTGVVEKLFF,TGTGCCAGCAGCGTAGATACAGGGGTGGTGGAAAAACTGTTTTTT
NA,TRBV15,TRBD2,TRBJ2-7,CATSLLASGRSYEQYF,TGTGCCACCAGCCTACTAGCGAGTGGGAGGTCCTACGAGCAGTACTTC
NA,TRBV7-9,NA,TRBJ2-7,CASSLVRGGFVGYEQYF,TGTGCCAGCAGCTTAGTGAGGGGAGGTTTTGTTGGCTACGAGCAGTACTTC
few,TRBV10-3,NA,TRBJ1-1,CAISPGASMNTEAFF,TGTGCCATCAGCCCAGGGGCGAGCATGAACACTGAAGCTTTCTTT
NA,TRBV4-2,TRBD2,TRBJ2-3,CASSPRLAGRPTDTQYF,TGTGCCAGCAGCCCCCGGCTAGCGGGGCGACCCACAGATACGCAGTATTTT
NA,TRBV28,NA,TRBJ2-1,CASIGGPTGSAHGEQFF,TGTGCCAGCATTGGGGGCCCTACGGGGAGTGCACACGGTGAGCAGTTCTTC
NA,TRBV7-3,TRBD2,TRBJ2-1,CASSLGGGANEQFF,TGTGCCAGCAGCTTAGGCGGGGGGGCCAATGAGCAGTTCTTC
NA,TRBV19,NA,TRBJ2-2,CASGIGSREELFF,TGTGCCAGTGGGATAGGGAGCCGGGAGGAGCTGTTTTTT
NA,TRBV4-1,NA,TRBJ2-2,CASSQELGRAGELFF,TGCGCCAGCAGCCAAGAACTTGGCAGGGCCGGGGAGCTGTTTTTT
NA,TRBV27,NA,TRBJ1-5,CASSVGYGNQPQHF,TGTGCCAGCAGTGTCGGGTACGGCAATCAGCCCCAGCATTTT
NA,TRBV4-3,NA,TRBJ2-7,CASSQERGAYEQYF,TGCGCCAGCAGCCAAGAGCGGGGAGCCTACGAGCAGTACTTC
NA,TRBV4-2,TRBD1,TRBJ1-4,CASSQDLALVEGAPNEKLFF,TGTGCCAGCAGCCAAGATCTGGCCCTCGTAGAGGGGGCACCTAATGAAAAACTGTTTTTT